Described below is a single T cell receptor beta chain sequence and its context. The antigen is not known. The V end was cut by 4 bases, the J end by 1 base, with 8 bases between. CDR3 size: 13 residues. Germline CDR1 PRHDT, CDR2 FYEKMQ (reference sequence). The sample belongs to a study of cytomegalovirus exposure and HLA in healthy donors. Whole-study context: Earlier findings included roughly 120 million unique TCR beta sequences obtained from 150 million to 200 million T cells. Of all 400 or so donors who were genotyped, under 90% belonged to the Caucasian-associated ancestry cluster.

Study-level points and caveats: A likely sequencing artifact accounted for one observed cluster of highly shared sequence variants. A later analysis showed that HLA-associated TCR beta chains had undergone more clonal expansion than equally common others.

In the PCR, 60 Vbeta and 13 Jbeta primers were used. The data were produced by immunoSEQ multiplex PCR, yet TCRdb's version contains in-frame clones alone and is incomplete. The sample lists fewer than 45,000 clones; around 69% were seen once. V usage is TRBV13 and J usage is TRBJ2-7, with a tentative D call TRBD1 (6 bases). The sample taken for sequencing was PBMCs. This clonotype was sampled from a young woman in good health and CMV-seronegative. CDR3 nucleotide sequence: TGTGCCAGCAGCTCACAGGGATCCTACGAGCAGTACTTC. Translation gives CASSSQGSYEQYF. The whole variable domain, filled in from reference TRBV13 and TRBJ2-7, reads AAGVIQSPRHLIKEKRETATLKCYPIPRHDTVYWYQQGPGQDPQFLISFYEKMQSDKGSIPDRFSAQQFSDYHSELNMSSLELGDSALYFCASSSQGSYEQYFGPGTRLTVT.